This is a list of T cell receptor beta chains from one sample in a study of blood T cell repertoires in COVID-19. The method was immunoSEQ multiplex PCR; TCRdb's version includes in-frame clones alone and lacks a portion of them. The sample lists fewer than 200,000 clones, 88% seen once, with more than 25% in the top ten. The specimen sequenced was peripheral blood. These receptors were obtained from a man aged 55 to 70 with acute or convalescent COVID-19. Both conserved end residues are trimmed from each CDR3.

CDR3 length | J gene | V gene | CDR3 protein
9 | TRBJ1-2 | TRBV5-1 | ASSLDQGYT
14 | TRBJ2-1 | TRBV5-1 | ASSLALAGSYNEQF
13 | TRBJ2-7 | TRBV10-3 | AISDGTSVEGEQY
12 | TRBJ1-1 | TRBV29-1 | SVEAPPGNTEAF
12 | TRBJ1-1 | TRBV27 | ASRKQVMNTEAF
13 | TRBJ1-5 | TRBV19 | ASTRQGPSNQPQH
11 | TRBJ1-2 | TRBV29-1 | SVEKGADYGYT
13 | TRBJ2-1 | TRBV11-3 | ASSTLWTGSKEQF
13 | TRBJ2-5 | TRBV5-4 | ASGLAGGGTETQY
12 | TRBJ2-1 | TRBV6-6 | ATLETSGNNEQF
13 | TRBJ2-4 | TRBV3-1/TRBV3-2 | ASSQVLRPKNIQY
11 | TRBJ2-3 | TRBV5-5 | ASSLGRTDTQY
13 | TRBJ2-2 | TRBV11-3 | ASSPVRGTPGELF
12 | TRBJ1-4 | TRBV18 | ASSPTPTNEKLF
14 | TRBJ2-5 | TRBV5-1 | ASSLTSGGSKKTQY
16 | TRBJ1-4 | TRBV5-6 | ASSLAGQGKGPNEKLF
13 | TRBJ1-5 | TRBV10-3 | AISREADSNQPQH
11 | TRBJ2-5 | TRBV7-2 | ASSKLASETQY
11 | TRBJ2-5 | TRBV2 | ASRPTGGETQY
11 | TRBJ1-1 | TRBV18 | ASSEGTDTEAF
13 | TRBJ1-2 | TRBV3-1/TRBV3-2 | ASSQAGGVGYGYT
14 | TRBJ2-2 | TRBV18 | ASSPPADRYTGELF
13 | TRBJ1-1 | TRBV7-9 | ASSLDQGANTEAF
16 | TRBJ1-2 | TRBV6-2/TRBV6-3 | ASSYQRRTGTEYYGYT
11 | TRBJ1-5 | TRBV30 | AWSNDGPSRQH
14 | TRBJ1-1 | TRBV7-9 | ASSLMMGLGNTEAF
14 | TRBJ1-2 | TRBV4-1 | ASSQFTEAPGNGYT
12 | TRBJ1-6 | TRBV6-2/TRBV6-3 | ASSYGQATSPLH
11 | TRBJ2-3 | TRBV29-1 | SADRGASDTQY
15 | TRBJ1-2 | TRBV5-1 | ASSGRDRAQSDYGYT
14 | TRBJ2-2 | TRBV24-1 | ATSDTRQGNTGELF
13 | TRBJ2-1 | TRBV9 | ASSKGSGSYNEQF
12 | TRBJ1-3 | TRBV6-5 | ASSLQISGNTIY
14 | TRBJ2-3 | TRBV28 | ASSLDGTTSTDTQY
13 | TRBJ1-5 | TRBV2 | ASSRTGDRNQPQH
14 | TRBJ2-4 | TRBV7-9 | ASSLLGQGAKNIQY
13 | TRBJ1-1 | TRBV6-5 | ASSYSGKMNTEAF
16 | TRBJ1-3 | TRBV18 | ASSRFRDSEISGNTIY
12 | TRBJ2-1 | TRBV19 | ASKPDGSYNEQF
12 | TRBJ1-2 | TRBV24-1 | ATSDLRTGYGYT
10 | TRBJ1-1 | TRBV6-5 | ASSFSGRRAF
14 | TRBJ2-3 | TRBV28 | ASSPPSGGDTDTQY
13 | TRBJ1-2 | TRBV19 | ARGETGLNSYGYT
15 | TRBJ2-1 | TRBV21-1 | ASSKGTGRRSYNEQF
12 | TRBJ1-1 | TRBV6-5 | ASSLRRIGTEAF
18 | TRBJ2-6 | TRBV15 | ATSRVPQVGRVSGANVLT
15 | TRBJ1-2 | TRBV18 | ASSPPGTPRGGYGYT
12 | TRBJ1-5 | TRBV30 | ALSGTDFNQPQH
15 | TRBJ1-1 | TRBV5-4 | ASSLGGDVGMRTEAF
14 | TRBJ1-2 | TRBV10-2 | ATLVEPGQGGDGYT
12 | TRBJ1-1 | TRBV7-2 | ASSLGGWKTEAF
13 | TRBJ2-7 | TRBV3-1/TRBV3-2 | ASSRDRVGSYEQY
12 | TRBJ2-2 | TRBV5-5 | ASSLRLNTGELF
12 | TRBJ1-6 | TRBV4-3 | ASSQRQGDSPLH
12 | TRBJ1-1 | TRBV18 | ASSPSRDGTEAF
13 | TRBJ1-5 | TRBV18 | ASSPIDRGNQPQH
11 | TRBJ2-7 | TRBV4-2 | ASSQDLEWEQY
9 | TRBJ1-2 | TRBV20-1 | SARGAFGYT
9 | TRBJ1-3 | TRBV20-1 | SASSRNTIY
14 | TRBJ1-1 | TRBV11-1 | ASSFRPTGFNTEAF